The T cell receptor beta chain described here comes from a study of cytomegalovirus exposure and HLA in healthy donors. A note on this clone: Antigen specificity is unknown.

Whole-study findings and limits: Later on, a genetic analysis was performed. It linked a missense variant in DCLRE1C with V- and J-gene trimming of TCR beta. For most TCR beta V segments, an earlier analysis put the productive rate at about 87% or about 30% of the time.

Trimming cost V 5 bases and J 1 base; bases outside gene matches: 4. Germline-derived CDR1 and CDR2 are MNHEY and SVGAGI. This CDR3 has 15 residues. A multiplex PCR was run with 60 Vbeta primers and 13 Jbeta primers. The repertoire was sequenced with immunoSEQ multiplex PCR; TCRdb's copy has only in-frame clones and lacks some. The sample lists roughly 160,000 clones, approximately 80% occurring once. The gene calls are TRBV6-5 and TRBJ2-3, with 9 bases aligning to TRBD1. This TCR was sampled from a boy between 2 and 10 years old in good health and CMV-seronegative. Sequencing was performed on PBMCs. The CDR3 loop reads CASSTRDRGTDTQYF. The CDR3 DNA is TGTGCCAGCAGTACCCGGGACAGGGGCACAGATACGCAGTATTTT.